Presented here are 14 T cell receptor beta chains from one specimen sequenced in a study of blood T cell repertoires in COVID-19. Clones were sequenced by immunoSEQ multiplex PCR, and TCRdb holds only the in-frame ones, with some missing. Among 100,000 or so clones listed, 92% were seen once. Sequencing was carried out using peripheral blood. The origin of the receptors is a woman aged 60 to 75 with active COVID-19.

V is TRBV6-2 or TRBV6-3 and J is TRBJ2-1, with 8 bases fitting TRBD2. Germline V gives CDR1 MNHEY, CDR2 SVGEGT. The length of the CDR3 is 17 residues. The V segment lost 0 bases and the J segment 9 bases; nucleotides outside the gene matches: 13. The CDR3 region is CASSYSSSGGGYGEQFF. The CDR3 nucleotides read TGTGCCAGCAGTTACTCGTCCAGCGGGGGTGGGTACGGTGAGCAGTTCTTC.

CDR3 loop: CASSQNQGQPQHF. CDR3 DNA sequence: TGTGCCAGCAGCCAAAACCAGGGACAGCCCCAGCATTTT. The rearrangement uses TRBV7-3 and TRBJ1-5; a weak D match, TRBD1 (5 bases). Trimming cost V 5 bases and J 7 bases, with 12 bases left between them. Germline V gives CDR1 SGHTA, CDR2 FQGTGA. The CDR3 totals 13 residues.

This clone was seen a single time. V and J are TRBV27 and TRBJ2-3; perhaps TRBD2 as D (5 bases). The CDR3 consists of 15 residues. The V end lost 1 base, the J end lost 0 bases, and 8 bases lay between the germline ends. Per the germline V gene, CDR1 is MNHEY and CDR2 is SMNVEV (reference sequence). The CDR3 DNA follows: TGTGCCAGCAGTTTATATGAGGGAAGCACAGATACGCAGTATTTT. Residues: CASSLYEGSTDTQYF.

This clone came up once. This CDR3 reads CASSQVGSEGRDEQFF. The CDR3 DNA reads TGCGCCAGCAGCCAAGTGGGATCGGAGGGGAGGGATGAGCAGTTCTTC. The chain couples TRBV4-1 to TRBJ2-1; TRBD2 matches at 7 bases. This CDR3 is built from 16 residues. V gave up 1 base and J gave up 8 bases; unmatched junction bases: 11. Germline V lookup: CDR1 MGHRA, CDR2 YSYEKL.

The rearrangement links TRBV19 to TRBJ2-1; possibly TRBD1 for D (5 bases). The length of the CDR3 is 15 residues. Germline lookup yields CDR1 LNHDA and CDR2 SQIVND (reference sequence). Trimming shortened V by 7 bases and J by 1 base, and 14 bases separated the two germline ends. This chain's CDR3 is CASNHYTGSYNEQFF. The CDR3 DNA reads TGTGCCAGTAACCATTATACAGGTTCCTACAATGAGCAGTTCTTC.

The V and J genes are TRBV5-1 and TRBJ2-3; 7 bases map to TRBD1. The germline gives CDR1 SGHRS, CDR2 YFSETQ. CDR3 length equals 16 residues. The V segment lost 0 bases and the J segment 5 bases; nucleotides outside the gene matches: 9. This CDR3 reads CASSLAAGGRIDTQYF. CDR3 sequence (DNA): TGCGCCAGCAGCTTGGCTGCAGGGGGAAGGATAGATACGCAGTATTTT.

This clone was seen once. The rearrangement joins TRBV28 to TRBJ1-2; 7 bases fit TRBD1. Germline CDR1 reads MDHEN; CDR2 reads SYDVKM. V shed 3 bases, J shed 4 bases, and the junction held 5 bases outside the gene matches. This CDR3 spans 14 amino acids. CDR3: CASSFLQGPYGYTF. The CDR3, as DNA: TGTGCCAGCAGTTTCTTACAGGGGCCCTATGGCTACACCTTC.

The chain employs TRBV12-3 or TRBV12-4 and TRBJ1-1, with 8 bases aligning to TRBD1. This CDR3 has 13 amino acids. V gave up 3 bases and J gave up 5 bases; unmatched junction bases: 2. CDR3 DNA sequence: TGTGCCAGCAGTTTGAACAGGGGGACTGAAGCTTTCTTT. Translation: CASSLNRGTEAFF.

CDR3 sequence: CATSEVGQGSEKLFF. CDR3 sequence (DNA): TGTGCCACCAGTGAGGTGGGACAGGGTTCTGAAAAACTGTTTTTT. The J gene is TRBJ1-4, the V gene TRBV24-1; TRBD1 matches 9 bases. V shed 4 bases, J shed 7 bases, and the junction held 6 bases outside the gene matches. There are 15 residues in the CDR3. Germline V gene sequence: CDR1 KGHDR, CDR2 SFDVKD.

V gene TRBV5-8 combines with J gene TRBJ2-7, with D perhaps matching TRBD1 (6 bases). Germline CDR1 reads SGHTS; CDR2 reads YDEGEE. V was clipped by 4 bases and J by 7 bases, with 15 bases between them. This CDR3 has 13 residues. CDR3 DNA: TGTGCCAGCAGCAAAACTATAGGGGGAGAGCAGTACTTC. This translates into CASSKTIGGEQYF.

The chain has TRBV7-3 and TRBJ2-1, with D unclear. With 5 bases removed from V and 9 bases from J, the gap between germline ends came to 11 bases. In germline, CDR1 is SGHTA, CDR2 FQGTGA. The CDR3 sequence is 12 residues long. The CDR3 DNA reads TGTGCCAGCAGCGCGACCCGAGGTGAGCAGTTCTTC. Residues: CASSATRGEQFF.

The table lists this clone with a few counts. CDR3 residues: CSARDRDIQYF. CDR3 bases: TGCAGTGCTAGAGACAGGGACATTCAGTACTTC. J is TRBJ2-4 and V is TRBV20-1, with TRBD1 as a possible D gene (5 bases). CDR3 length equals 11 residues. The ends were cut back, 0 bases at V and 8 bases at J, with 5 bases in the middle. Germline V gene lookup returns CDR1 DFQATT and CDR2 SNEGSKA (reference sequence).

The chain is built from TRBV15 and TRBJ1-1; 10 nucleotides match TRBD1. V dropped 4 bases and J dropped 3; count of bases not matched to a gene: 5. CDR3 length: 15 amino acids. Germline CDR1 reads LNHNV; CDR2 reads YYDKDF (reference sequence). CDR3 region: CATSTGQGKDTEAFF. The CDR3 DNA reads TGTGCCACCAGCACGGGACAGGGGAAGGACACTGAAGCTTTCTTT.

V is TRBV7-9 and J is TRBJ1-1, with TRBD1 as a possible D gene (5 bases). CDR1 and CDR2 from the germline V gene are SEHNR and FQNEAQ (reference sequence). V lost 10 bases and J 6 bases, leaving 18 bases between the germline ends. CDR3 size: 13 residues. The CDR3 DNA is TGTGCCATCCCCGTGGGGGGTGGATCTGAAGCTTTCTTT. The encoded protein is CAIPVGGGSEAFF.